Following are 2 T cell receptor beta chains from one sample sequenced in a study of T cell responses to AZD1222 COVID-19 vaccine. The protocol was immunoSEQ multiplex PCR, while the TCRdb copy is restricted to in-frame clones and leaves out a portion. The repertoire has tens of thousands of clones, 65% to 80% of them found once; the top ten carry over 10%. The sequences come from peripheral blood, collected on day 0 of AZD1222 vaccination. All receptors come from an adult in good health.

V is TRBV6-4 and J is TRBJ2-6; D is perhaps TRBD1 (5 bases). The germline gives CDR1 MRHNA, CDR2 SNTAGT. The ends were cut back, 3 bases at V and 1 base at J, with 10 bases in the middle. CDR3 length equals 16 residues. The CDR3 DNA reads as TGTGCCAGCAGTGATTCCCCAGGGTCTGGGGCCAACGTCCTGACTTTC. Protein product: CASSDSPGSGANVLTF.

This sequence joins TRBV12-3 or TRBV12-4 and TRBJ1-6, with D perhaps matching TRBD1 (5 bases). This CDR3 spans 13 amino acids. V dropped 6 bases and J dropped 10 bases, with 13 bases sitting between them. The CDR3 DNA is TGTGCCAGCAGCCTTACGGGGGGATCACCCCTCCACTTT. Amino acid sequence: CASSLTGGSPLHF.